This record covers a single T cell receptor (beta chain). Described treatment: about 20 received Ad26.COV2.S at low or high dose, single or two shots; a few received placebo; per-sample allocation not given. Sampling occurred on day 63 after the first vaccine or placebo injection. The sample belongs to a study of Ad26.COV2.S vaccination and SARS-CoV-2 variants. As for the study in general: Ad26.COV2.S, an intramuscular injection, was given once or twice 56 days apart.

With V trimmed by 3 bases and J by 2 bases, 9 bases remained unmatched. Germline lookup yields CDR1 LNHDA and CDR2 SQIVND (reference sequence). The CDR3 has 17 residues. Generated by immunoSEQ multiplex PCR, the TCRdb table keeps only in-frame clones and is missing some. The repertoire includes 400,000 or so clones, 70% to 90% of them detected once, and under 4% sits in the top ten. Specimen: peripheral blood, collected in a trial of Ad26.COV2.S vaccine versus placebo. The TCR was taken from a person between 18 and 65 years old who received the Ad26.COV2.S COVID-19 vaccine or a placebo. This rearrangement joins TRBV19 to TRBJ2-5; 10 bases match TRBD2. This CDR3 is CASSMVLAGALQETQYF. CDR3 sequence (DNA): TGTGCCAGTAGTATGGTCCTAGCGGGGGCCCTACAAGAGACCCAGTACTTC.